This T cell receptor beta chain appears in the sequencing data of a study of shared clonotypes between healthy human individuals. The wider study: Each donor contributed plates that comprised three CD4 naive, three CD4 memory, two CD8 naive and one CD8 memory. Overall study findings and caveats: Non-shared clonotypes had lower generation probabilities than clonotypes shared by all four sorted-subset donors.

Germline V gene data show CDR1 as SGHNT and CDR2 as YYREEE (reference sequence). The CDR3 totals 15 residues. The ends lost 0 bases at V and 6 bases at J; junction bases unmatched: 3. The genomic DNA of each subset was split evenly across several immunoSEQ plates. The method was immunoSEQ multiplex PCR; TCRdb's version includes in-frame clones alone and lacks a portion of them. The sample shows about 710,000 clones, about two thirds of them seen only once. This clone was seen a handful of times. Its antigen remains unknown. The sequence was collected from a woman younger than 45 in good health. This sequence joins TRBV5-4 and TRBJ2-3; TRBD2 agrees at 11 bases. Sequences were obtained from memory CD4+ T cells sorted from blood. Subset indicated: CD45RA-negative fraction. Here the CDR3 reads CASSLGSGREDTQYF. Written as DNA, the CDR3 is TGTGCCAGCAGCTTGGGTAGCGGGAGGGAGGATACGCAGTATTTT.